These 30 T cell receptor beta chains were all obtained from the same sample, sequenced in a study of blood T cell repertoires in COVID-19. Assay used: immunoSEQ multiplex PCR; TCRdb lists only in-frame clones, some missing. The sample has about 350,000 clones, approximately 89% seen once. The material sequenced was peripheral blood. The receptors derive from an older woman with COVID-19, enrolled during active disease.

V gene TRBV15 combines with J gene TRBJ2-7, with D maybe TRBD1 (6 bases). Germline CDR1 reads LNHNV; CDR2 reads YYDKDF (reference sequence). V shed 1 base and J shed 4 bases, with 11 bases lying between them. This CDR3 contains 14 residues. CDR3 in amino acids: CATSRARTAYEQYF. The CDR3 DNA reads TGTGCCACCAGCAGAGCGCGGACAGCGTACGAGCAGTACTTC.

The genes are TRBV27 and TRBJ1-6; no definite D call. V lost 3 bases and J lost 6, with 9 bases in between. This CDR3 region has 14 residues. Per germline, CDR1 MNHEY and CDR2 SMNVEV (reference sequence). The CDR3 DNA sequence: TGTGCCAGCAGTTTCTTGGGCATTAATTCACCCCTCCACTTT. It translates to CASSFLGINSPLHF.

This chain joins TRBV2 and TRBJ1-3; D is perhaps TRBD1 (5 bases). Germline CDR1 reads SNHLY; CDR2 reads FYNNEI. The CDR3 loop spans 14 amino acids. The V and J ends lost 6 bases and 1 base respectively, with 10 bases between them. The chain's CDR3 is CASSQTGSGNTIYF. The CDR3 DNA is TGTGCCAGCAGCCAAACAGGTTCTGGAAACACCATATATTTT.

The gene calls are TRBV9 and TRBJ2-7, with 8 bases identical to TRBD1. This CDR3 spans 14 amino acids. J was trimmed by 2 bases and V by 7 bases; bases with no gene match: 8. The germline gives CDR1 SGDLS, CDR2 YYNGEE. CDR3 amino acids: CASSPGQDAYEQYF. CDR3 nucleotides: TGTGCCAGCTCCCCGGGACAGGATGCCTACGAGCAGTACTTC.

This rearrangement joins TRBV29-1 to TRBJ2-5; D is perhaps TRBD2 (5 bases). The V end was cut by 5 bases, the J end by 7 bases, with 14 bases between. This CDR3 spans 12 amino acids. Germline CDR1 is SQVTM and CDR2 is ANQGSEA. Here the CDR3 reads CSVIDREWTQYF. As DNA, the CDR3 is TGCAGCGTTATTGACCGGGAATGGACCCAGTACTTC.

The chain links TRBV5-1 to TRBJ2-5; TRBD1 matches at 7 bases. With V trimmed by 0 bases and J by 7 bases, 0 bases remained unmatched. The germline V gene encodes CDR1 SGHRS and CDR2 YFSETQ. This CDR3 is 12 amino acids long. CDR3 residues: CASSLDRGTQYF. The CDR3 nucleotides are TGCGCCAGCAGCTTGGACAGGGGGACCCAGTACTTC.

This rearrangement joins TRBV5-1 to TRBJ2-6; TRBD2 agrees at 8 bases. This CDR3 comprises 18 residues. From germline, CDR1 is SGHRS and CDR2 YFSETQ. J was trimmed by 0 bases and V by 2 bases; bases with no gene match: 7. DNA for the CDR3: TGCGCCAGCAGCTTTCTCAGCGGGGGCCCCTCTGGGGCCAACGTCCTGACTTTC. Translated, it gives CASSFLSGGPSGANVLTF. Supplemented by reference TRBV5-1 and TRBJ2-6, the full variable domain reads KAGVTQTPRYLIKTRGQQVTLSCSPISGHRSVSWYQQTPGQGLQFLFEYFSETQRNKGNFPGRFSGRQFSNSRSEMNVSTLELGDSALYLCASSFLSGGPSGANVLTFGAGSRLTVL.

In the case of this clone: An end of the junction does not agree with germline; a read error may underlie this. The chain links TRBV7-7 to TRBJ2-3; D call uncertain. The CDR3 consists of 16 residues. Germline CDR1 reads SSHAT; CDR2 reads FNYEAQ (reference sequence). The CDR3 sequence is CASSPQASSSTDTQYF. CDR3 nucleotides: TGTGCTAGCAGCCCCCAGGCGTCGTCTAGCACAGATACGCAGTATTTT. The full variable domain, in which reference TRBV7-7 and TRBJ2-3 provide the parts outside the CDR3, is GAGVSQSPRYKVTKRGQDVTLRCDPISSHATLYWYQQALGQGPEFLTYFNYEAQPDKSGLPSDRFSAERPEGSISTLTIQRTEQRDSAMYRCASSPQASSSTDTQYFGPGTRLTVL.

This clone turned up a few times. V is TRBV12-3 or TRBV12-4 and J is TRBJ2-1, with D tentatively TRBD2 (5 bases). CDR3 length: 13 amino acids. The ends were cut back, 6 bases at V and 5 bases at J, with 11 bases in the middle. CDR3 in DNA: TGTGCCAGCAGCCGACTGAGGGACAATGAGCAGTTCTTC. Amino acids: CASSRLRDNEQFF.

The genes are TRBV19 and TRBJ1-5, with a possible D match to TRBD1 (6 bases). The germline V gene encodes CDR1 LNHDA and CDR2 SQIVND (reference sequence). This CDR3 region has 18 residues. The ends were cut back, 5 bases at V and 7 bases at J, with 27 bases in the middle. CDR3 nucleotides: TGTGCCAGTAGTCCGCGGAGGTGGGGGCCTACGGGTGGGCAGCCCCAGCATTTT. It translates to CASSPRRWGPTGGQPQHF.

The CDR3 region has the DNA TGTGCCAGCTCACCGGGACATTCTTACTATGGCTACACCTTC. This codes for CASSPGHSYYGYTF. The chain couples TRBV18 to TRBJ1-2; a weak D match, TRBD1 (6 bases). V lost 3 bases and J lost 3, with 11 bases in between. The CDR3 has 14 residues. Germline CDR1 KGHSH, CDR2 LQKENI.

In this sample, this clone turned up once. The chain recombines TRBV12-5 with TRBJ1-1, with D perhaps matching TRBD1 (5 bases). Trimming cost V 5 bases and J 5 bases, with 18 bases left between them. Looked up from germline, CDR1 is LGHNT and CDR2 is FRNRAP. The CDR3 totals 15 residues. DNA of the CDR3: TGTGCTAGTGGTACCCTCGACAGAAGGGGAACTGAAGCTTTCTTT. Protein: CASGTLDRRGTEAFF.

The chain uses TRBV12-3 or TRBV12-4 and TRBJ1-3; 7 bases fit TRBD1. V lost 8 bases and J lost 6; bases outside the gene matches: 7. The CDR3 is 13 residues long. CDR3: CASRKQGTNTIYF. CDR3 nucleotide sequence: TGTGCCAGCCGGAAACAGGGGACAAACACCATATATTTT.

This rearrangement joins TRBV5-1 to TRBJ2-6; a weak D match, TRBD1 (7 bases). The CDR3 spans 19 residues. Trimming removed 4 bases from V and 0 bases from J, with 20 bases in between. The germline CDR1 and CDR2 sequences are SGHRS and YFSETQ. CDR3 in DNA: TGCGCCAGCAGCCAACTGACAGGGAGGTTGAGCTCTGGGGCCAACGTCCTGACTTTC. This encodes CASSQLTGRLSSGANVLTF.

This chain links TRBV5-4 with TRBJ2-5; 11 nucleotides line up with TRBD2. The length of the CDR3 is 16 residues. The V segment lost 4 bases and the J segment 4 bases; nucleotides outside the gene matches: 9. Germline CDR1 SGHNT, CDR2 YYREEE (reference sequence). CDR3: CASSLTSGEPGETQYF. In nucleotides, the CDR3 is TGTGCCAGCAGCCTGACTAGCGGGGAACCGGGAGAGACCCAGTACTTC.

This clone has a single count. J is TRBJ1-1 and V is TRBV7-9; 11 bases align to TRBD1. This CDR3 region has 18 residues. The J segment lost 0 bases and the V segment lost 1 base, leaving 7 bases of the junction unmatched. Germline loops: CDR1 SEHNR, CDR2 FQNEAQ (reference sequence). CDR3 residues: CASSLDPGQGGMNTEAFF. The DNA for the CDR3 is TGTGCCAGCAGCTTAGACCCGGGACAGGGGGGAATGAACACTGAAGCTTTCTTT.

This clone occurred once. The chain carries TRBV6-5 and TRBJ1-2, with a possible D match to TRBD1 (5 bases). CDR3 length: 14 residues. The germline gives CDR1 MNHEY, CDR2 SVGAGI. V lost 4 bases and J 3 bases, leaving 12 bases between the germline ends. The CDR3 loop is CASSSRGGDYGYTF. The CDR3 DNA reads as TGTGCCAGCAGTTCCCGGGGAGGGGACTATGGCTACACCTTC.

The rearrangement uses TRBV6-1 and TRBJ2-7, with 9 bases fitting TRBD1. Germline CDR1 reads MNHNS; CDR2 reads SASEGT. The CDR3 consists of 14 residues. Trimming cost V 3 bases and J 6 bases; bases outside gene matches: 6. The CDR3 sequence: CASSENRGPSEQYF. In DNA form, the CDR3 reads TGTGCCAGCAGTGAGAACAGGGGGCCATCCGAGCAGTACTTC.

This rearrangement joins TRBV9 to TRBJ2-5, with TRBD2 identical over 11 bases. V gave up 0 bases and J gave up 4 bases; unmatched junction bases: 11. Germline V gene lookup returns CDR1 SGDLS and CDR2 YYNGEE. This CDR3 region has 18 residues. The CDR3 loop is CASSVATGTSGAVETQYF. DNA for the CDR3: TGTGCCAGCAGCGTAGCTACCGGGACTAGCGGAGCGGTAGAGACCCAGTACTTC.

The chain combines TRBV6-5 with TRBJ1-1, with D perhaps TRBD1 (5 bases). Germline assignment: CDR1 MNHEY and CDR2 SVGAGI. The CDR3 has 13 amino acids. Trimming left V 6 bases short and J 2 bases short, with 10 bases between. In nucleotides, the CDR3 is TGTGCCAGCAGACCGGGACTCAACACTGAAGCTTTCTTT. The encoded protein is CASRPGLNTEAFF.

This clone was found once. The rearrangement links TRBV18 to TRBJ1-4, with 7 bases identical to TRBD1. Germline V gene lookup returns CDR1 KGHSH and CDR2 LQKENI. The V segment lost 1 base and the J segment 4 bases; nucleotides outside the gene matches: 3. This CDR3 region has 15 residues. The CDR3 is CASSPQGASNEKLFF. The DNA for the CDR3 is TGTGCCAGCTCACCACAGGGGGCGAGTAATGAAAAACTGTTTTTT.

The V call is TRBV9, the J call TRBJ1-2; D might be TRBD1 (6 bases). Per the germline V gene, CDR1 is SGDLS and CDR2 is YYNGEE. The CDR3 loop spans 12 amino acids. V was shortened by 4 bases and J by 8 bases, with 12 bases between the two germline ends. CDR3 DNA: TGTGCCAGCAGCTTTTACAGGGACGGCTACACCTTC. It yields the protein CASSFYRDGYTF.

This chain connects TRBV28 to TRBJ1-2; TRBD1 aligns across 7 bases. V lost 4 bases, J lost 14 bases, and 7 bases stayed unmatched. The CDR3 sequence is 11 residues long. Germline lookup yields CDR1 MDHEN and CDR2 SYDVKM. The CDR3 DNA reads TGTGCCAGCAGTTACGGCAGGGGGAAAACCTTC. It translates to CASSYGRGKTF.

This clone appeared a single time. The V gene is TRBV7-9, the J gene TRBJ1-2; D gene uncertain. The CDR3 loop spans 15 amino acids. Trimming pared 0 bases from V and 7 bases from J, leaving 15 bases between. Germline values: CDR1 SEHNR, CDR2 FQNEAQ (reference sequence). As DNA, the CDR3 is TGTGCCAGCAGCTTAGCGGTCGTAGGGAGTAGTGGCTACACCTTC. Translated, it gives CASSLAVVGSSGYTF.

The chain combines TRBV30 with TRBJ1-2, with D maybe TRBD1 (5 bases). Trimming took 3 bases from V and 2 from J, leaving 10 bases between them. CDR3 size: 13 residues. CDR1 is GTSNPN, CDR2 SVGIG, per germline (reference sequence). The CDR3: CAWRKDTNYGYTF. CDR3 coding DNA: TGTGCCTGGAGAAAGGACACCAACTATGGCTACACCTTC.

On this clone: Other DNA sequences in this specimen translate into the identical CDR3. This chain uses TRBV5-1 with TRBJ1-4; TRBD1 matches 8 bases. This CDR3 contains 15 residues. Germline values: CDR1 SGHRS, CDR2 YFSETQ. V shed 3 bases, J shed 0 bases, and the junction held 1 base outside the gene matches. CDR3 coding DNA: TGCGCCAGCAGCTCGACAGGGGCAACTAATGAAAAACTGTTTTTT. Translation: CASSSTGATNEKLFF.

This chain uses TRBV7-2 with TRBJ1-1; D is possibly TRBD1 (5 bases). Germline CDR1 is SGHTA and CDR2 is FQGNSA. V lost 1 base and J 3 bases, leaving 9 bases between the germline ends. The CDR3 contains 14 residues. This CDR3 is CASSLGRGYTEAFF. The CDR3 DNA follows: TGTGCCAGCAGCTTAGGTCGGGGGTACACTGAAGCTTTCTTT.

In DNA form, the CDR3 reads TGTGCCAGCAGTACCGACCCCAGGGCACGCGGGGAGCTGTTTTTT. This gives the protein CASSTDPRARGELFF. The chain has TRBV9 and TRBJ2-2; weak D call: TRBD1 (5 bases). V shed 5 bases and J shed 7 bases, with 18 bases lying between them. Germline V gene lookup returns CDR1 SGDLS and CDR2 YYNGEE. CDR3 length: 15 amino acids.

The rearrangement joins TRBV5-1 to TRBJ2-1, with 8 bases fitting TRBD2. With V trimmed by 0 bases and J by 8 bases, 7 bases remained unmatched. CDR3 size: 15 residues. CDR1 is SGHRS and CDR2 is YFSETQ in the germline V gene. This CDR3 reads CASSLVAGGRYEQFF. CDR3 nucleotide sequence: TGCGCCAGCAGCTTGGTGGCGGGGGGAAGATATGAGCAGTTCTTC. Supplemented by reference TRBV5-1 and TRBJ2-1, the full variable domain reads KAGVTQTPRYLIKTRGQQVTLSCSPISGHRSVSWYQQTPGQGLQFLFEYFSETQRNKGNFPGRFSGRQFSNSRSEMNVSTLELGDSALYLCASSLVAGGRYEQFFGPGTRLTVL.

This clone was recorded a few times. The rearrangement links TRBV2 to TRBJ1-1; 12 bases map to TRBD1. Germline assignment: CDR1 SNHLY and CDR2 FYNNEI. The ends lost 5 bases at V and 10 bases at J; junction bases unmatched: 11. This CDR3 contains 15 residues. The CDR3 reads CASSPRDRGPRGAFF. The DNA for the CDR3 is TGTGCCAGCAGTCCCCGGGACAGGGGGCCTCGAGGAGCTTTCTTT.